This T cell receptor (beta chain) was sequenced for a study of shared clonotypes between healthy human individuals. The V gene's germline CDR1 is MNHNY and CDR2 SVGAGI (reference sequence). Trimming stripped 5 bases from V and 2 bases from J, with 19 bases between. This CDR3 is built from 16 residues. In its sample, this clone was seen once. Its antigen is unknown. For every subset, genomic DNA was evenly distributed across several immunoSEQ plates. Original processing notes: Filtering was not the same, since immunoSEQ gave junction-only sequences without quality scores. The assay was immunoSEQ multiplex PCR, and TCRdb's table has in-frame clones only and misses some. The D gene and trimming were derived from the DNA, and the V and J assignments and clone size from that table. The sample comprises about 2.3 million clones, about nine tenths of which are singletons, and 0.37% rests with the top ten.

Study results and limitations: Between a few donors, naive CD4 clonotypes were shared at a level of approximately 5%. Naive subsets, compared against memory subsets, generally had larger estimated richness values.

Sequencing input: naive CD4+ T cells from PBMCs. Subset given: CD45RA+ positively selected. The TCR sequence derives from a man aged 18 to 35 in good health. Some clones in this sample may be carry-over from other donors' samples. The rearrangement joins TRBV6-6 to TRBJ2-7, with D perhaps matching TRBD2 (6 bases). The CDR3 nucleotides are TGTGCCAGCAGTCCGAGAATGGGGGGAAGTGCCTACGAGCAGTACTTC. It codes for CASSPRMGGSAYEQYF.